Shown below are 26 T cell receptor beta chains from a single sample sequenced in a study of control samples from healthy donors and cancer patients. Data came from immunoSEQ multiplex PCR; TCRdb stores just in-frame clones and leaves some out. The sample has 350,000 to 450,000 clones; about 93% are singletons. The sequencing input was PBMCs. Receptors were obtained from a man between 35 and 55 years old with head and neck cancer.

The chain employs TRBV5-1 and TRBJ1-4; D not resolved. Germline CDR1 reads SGHRS; CDR2 reads YFSETQ. Trimming removed 10 bases at V and 5 bases at J, with 15 bases between. CDR3 length equals 13 residues. The CDR3 sequence is CASQKEGNEKLFF. The CDR3 DNA is TGCGCCTCCCAAAAGGAGGGAAATGAAAAACTGTTTTTT.

In this sample, this clone turned up once. The V call is TRBV30, the J call TRBJ1-2; TRBD1 is a possible D gene (6 bases). V was pared by 7 bases and J by 7 bases, with 16 bases between. The germline CDR1 and CDR2 sequences are GTSNPN and SVGIG (reference sequence). The CDR3 extends over 12 amino acids. As DNA, the CDR3 is TGTGCCTTGGAGGAGGGAGGGGGTGGCTACACCTTC. Residues: CALEEGGGGYTF.

The chain carries TRBV11-1 and TRBJ2-2; no clear D gene. The V end was cut by 3 bases, the J end by 4 bases, with 6 bases between. CDR1 is SGHAT and CDR2 is FQDESV in the germline V gene (reference sequence). The CDR3 consists of 13 residues. The chain's CDR3 is CASSLGSTGELFF. CDR3 sequence (DNA): TGTGCCAGCAGCTTGGGTAGCACCGGGGAGCTGTTTTTT.

CDR3: CASSFALAGLIDEQFF. DNA of the CDR3: TGTGCCAGCAGTTTCGCACTAGCGGGTCTGATCGATGAGCAGTTCTTC. J is TRBJ2-1 and V is TRBV27; TRBD2 aligns across 9 bases. The CDR3 has 16 residues. Trimming removed 3 bases from V and 8 bases from J; junction bases left unmatched: 11. Germline loops: CDR1 MNHEY, CDR2 SMNVEV (reference sequence).

This clone was detected once. This chain links TRBV4-2 with TRBJ2-1; 10 bases map to TRBD2. CDR1 and CDR2 (germline): LGHNA, YNFKEQ. The CDR3 extends over 15 amino acids. V dropped 1 base and J dropped 7; count of bases not matched to a gene: 4. The CDR3 DNA reads as TGTGCCAGCAGCCAAGTGCTAGCGGGGGTTAATGAGCAGTTCTTC. Protein sequence: CASSQVLAGVNEQFF.

The V and J genes are TRBV30 and TRBJ2-7, with 7 bases aligning to TRBD1. This CDR3 is built from 14 residues. Unmatched junction bases numbered 4, after V lost 0 bases and J lost 2 bases. Per germline, CDR1 GTSNPN and CDR2 SVGIG (reference sequence). The CDR3 DNA reads as TGTGCCTGGAGTGTGACAGGGAGTACCTACGAGCAGTACTTC. It is translated as CAWSVTGSTYEQYF.

This clone came up once. The J gene is TRBJ2-3, the V gene TRBV28; 13 nucleotides agree with TRBD2. The CDR3 runs to 20 residues. With 3 bases clipped from V and 1 base from J, the junction kept 13 bases outside the gene matches. CDR1 MDHEN and CDR2 SYDVKM come from the germline V gene. CDR3 coding DNA: TGTGCCAGCAGTTTCCCCGAGGGGACTAGCGGGGCCCCGCGCACAGATACGCAGTATTTT. It translates to CASSFPEGTSGAPRTDTQYF.

The V and J genes are TRBV29-1 and TRBJ2-3; no firm D call. The CDR3 sequence is 10 residues long. CDR1 SQVTM and CDR2 ANQGSEA come from the germline V gene. V was clipped by 8 bases and J by 0 bases, with 3 bases between them. CDR3 DNA sequence: TGCAGCCAAAGCACAGATACGCAGTATTTT. Amino acids: CSQSTDTQYF.

The chain is built from TRBV9 and TRBJ2-3; TRBD2 matches at 12 bases. The CDR3 sequence is 16 residues long. The germline CDR1 and CDR2 sequences are SGDLS and YYNGEE. Losses at the gene ends were 4 bases for V and 5 bases for J; bases not matched to a gene: 8. CDR3 bases: TGTGCCAGCAGCCGTAGCGGACTAGCGGGATTAGATACGCAGTATTTT. It is translated as CASSRSGLAGLDTQYF.

The CDR3 DNA is TGTGCCAGCAGCCTGGGACTAGCGGGAGATAGAGACGAGCAGTACTTC. Protein: CASSLGLAGDRDEQYF. The chain joins TRBV7-8 to TRBJ2-7; 14 bases line up with TRBD2. The germline CDR1 and CDR2 sequences are SGHVS and FQNEAQ. The CDR3 runs to 16 residues. The V and J ends lost 5 bases and 5 bases, in that order; junction bases with no gene match: 8.

The chain is built from TRBV9 and TRBJ2-7, with 10 bases fitting TRBD1. V shed 0 bases and J 3 bases; nucleotides not matched to a gene: 3. This CDR3 is built from 15 residues. Germline assignment: CDR1 SGDLS and CDR2 YYNGEE. CDR3 amino acids: CASSVGTGGFYEQYF. The CDR3 DNA is TGTGCCAGCAGCGTAGGGACAGGGGGGTTCTACGAGCAGTACTTC.

The chain carries TRBV10-2 and TRBJ2-7; 9 bases are a match to TRBD1. Unmatched junction bases numbered 7, after V lost 6 bases and J lost 4 bases. Germline V gives CDR1 WSHSY, CDR2 SAAADI. CDR3 length: 14 amino acids. CDR3 in amino acids: CASSNRDREYEQYF. DNA of the CDR3: TGCGCCAGCAGCAACCGGGACAGGGAATACGAGCAGTACTTC.

The table lists this clone with a count of one. The chain carries TRBV29-1 and TRBJ2-5; 7 bases match TRBD1. V trimming: 6 bases; J trimming: 5 bases; junction bases outside the gene matches: 9. The CDR3 sequence is 13 residues long. The germline V gene has CDR1 SQVTM and CDR2 ANQGSEA. Here the CDR3 DNA reads TGCAGCGTCCCCTCGGGACAGTGGGAGACCCAGTACTTC. This sequence encodes CSVPSGQWETQYF.

This clone turned up a few times. The genes are TRBV4-2 and TRBJ1-2, with D possibly being TRBD1 (6 bases). CDR3 size: 13 residues. Germline values: CDR1 LGHNA, CDR2 YNFKEQ. The V gene lost 0 bases and the J gene lost 8 bases, with 10 bases spanning the gap. CDR3 amino acids: CASSQDTGKGYTF. DNA of the CDR3: TGTGCCAGCAGCCAAGATACAGGGAAGGGCTACACCTTC.

The chain links TRBV30 to TRBJ1-2; D remains unclear. CDR1 and CDR2 (germline): GTSNPN, SVGIG (reference sequence). The V end was cut by 2 bases, the J end by 4 bases, with 11 bases between. The CDR3 length is 13 residues. The CDR3 bases are TGTGCCTGGAGTATGGTCCTGTCCTATGGCTACACCTTC. Protein: CAWSMVLSYGYTF.

This sequence joins TRBV27 and TRBJ2-7; D is perhaps TRBD1 (6 bases). The CDR3 covers 14 residues. V lost 7 bases, J lost 2 bases, and 15 bases lay in between. Germline V gives CDR1 MNHEY, CDR2 SMNVEV (reference sequence). The CDR3 protein is CASKPTGLPYEQYF. Written as DNA, the CDR3 is TGTGCCAGCAAACCGACAGGACTGCCCTACGAGCAGTACTTC.

The chain's CDR3 is CASMTGASGANVLTF. DNA for the CDR3: TGTGCCAGTATGACAGGGGCCTCTGGGGCCAACGTCCTGACTTTC. This sequence joins TRBV19 and TRBJ2-6, with 8 bases identical to TRBD1. From germline, CDR1 is LNHDA and CDR2 SQIVND (reference sequence). The CDR3 runs 15 residues. With 7 bases clipped from V and 0 bases from J, the junction kept 2 bases outside the gene matches.

The J gene is TRBJ2-2, the V gene TRBV5-4; 8 bases line up with TRBD2. CDR3 length equals 16 residues. The ends lost 0 bases at V and 6 bases at J; junction bases unmatched: 7. Germline V CDR1 and CDR2: SGHNT, YYREEE (reference sequence). CDR3 amino acids: CASSLDAGGIPGELFF. The CDR3 region has the DNA TGTGCCAGCAGCTTGGACGCGGGAGGTATTCCCGGGGAGCTGTTTTTT.

V gene TRBV28 combines with J gene TRBJ1-2; 9 bases align to TRBD1. J gave up 5 bases and V 6 bases, and 13 bases lay outside the gene matches. Germline V gives CDR1 MDHEN, CDR2 SYDVKM. This CDR3 is 16 amino acids long. CDR3 nucleotide sequence: TGTGCCAGCAGCCCGACCCCGGGACAGGGACTTTATGGCTACACCTTC. This encodes CASSPTPGQGLYGYTF.

J is TRBJ2-1 and V is TRBV10-1; possibly TRBD1 for D (6 bases). Germline V gene sequence: CDR1 WNHNN, CDR2 SYGVQD (reference sequence). Trimming removed 5 bases at V and 8 bases at J, with 22 bases between. The CDR3 sequence is 16 residues long. This chain's CDR3 is CASSHQGQKVFDEQFF. For the CDR3, the DNA is TGCGCCAGCAGTCATCAAGGACAGAAGGTATTCGATGAGCAGTTCTTC.

The rearrangement joins TRBV19 to TRBJ1-2, with 8 bases identical to TRBD1. V was clipped by 4 bases and J by 6 bases; unmatched bases: 4. The germline V gene encodes CDR1 LNHDA and CDR2 SQIVND (reference sequence). This CDR3 is built from 13 residues. The CDR3 nucleotides read TGTGCCAGTAGTAGTCAGGGGGCGAATGGCTACACCTTC. This codes for CASSSQGANGYTF. The entire variable domain, with the rest obtained from reference TRBV19 and TRBJ1-2, is as follows: DGGITQSPKYLFRKEGQNVTLSCEQNLNHDAMYWYRQDPGQGLRLIYYSQIVNDFQKGDIAEGYSVSREKKESFPLTVTSAQKNPTAFYLCASSSQGANGYTFGSGTRLTVV.

V is TRBV28 and J is TRBJ2-7, with unresolved D. CDR1 and CDR2 (germline): MDHEN, SYDVKM. This CDR3 is built from 14 residues. Deletions cut 4 bases from V and 4 bases from J, with 14 bases between. The CDR3 sequence: CASSSPGTAYEQYF. In nucleotides, the CDR3 is TGTGCCAGCAGTTCTCCAGGTACCGCTTACGAGCAGTACTTC.

The chain employs TRBV6-5 and TRBJ1-2; a possible D gene is TRBD1 (6 bases). CDR1 is MNHEY and CDR2 is SVGAGI in the germline V gene. Between the trimmed V and J ends, which lost 2 bases and 0 bases, there was a span of 10 bases. The CDR3 has 15 amino acids. CDR3 sequence: CASSYVGGTNYGYTF. The DNA for the CDR3 is TGTGCCAGCAGTTACGTAGGGGGGACTAACTATGGCTACACCTTC.

The rearrangement links TRBV27 to TRBJ2-2; no clear D. Deletions cut 2 bases from V and 6 bases from J, with 7 bases between. This CDR3 has 13 residues. Germline V gene sequence: CDR1 MNHEY, CDR2 SMNVEV (reference sequence). The CDR3 DNA reads as TGTGCCAGCAGTTTAGGATTTCCCGGGGAGCTGTTTTTT. It is translated as CASSLGFPGELFF.

This chain uses TRBV12-5 with TRBJ2-1; 9 positions agree with TRBD2. The CDR3 loop spans 21 amino acids. Germline CDR1 is LGHNT and CDR2 is FRNRAP. V lost 0 bases, J lost 3 bases, and 18 bases stayed unmatched. CDR3 DNA: TGTGCTAGTGGTTTGGTACCCCGGACTAGCGACCAGAGAACGATCTACAATGAGCAGTTCTTC. Protein sequence: CASGLVPRTSDQRTIYNEQFF. The full variable domain, with the rest looked up from reference TRBV12-5 and TRBJ2-1, is DARVTQTPRHKVTEMGQEVTMRCQPILGHNTVFWYRQTMMQGLELLAYFRNRAPLDDSGMPKDRFSAEMPDATLATLKIQPSEPRDSAVYFCASGLVPRTSDQRTIYNEQFFGPGTRLTVL.

This chain joins TRBV5-4 and TRBJ2-3; TRBD2 matches at 10 bases. Losses at the gene ends were 4 bases for V and 2 bases for J; bases not matched to a gene: 7. CDR1 is SGHNT, CDR2 YYREEE, per germline (reference sequence). This CDR3 contains 16 residues. The CDR3 bases are TGTGCCAGCAGCCCCCTAGCGGGAGCAAACACAGATACGCAGTATTTT. Translated: CASSPLAGANTDTQYF.